This is a list of T cell receptor beta chains from one sample in a study of CD8 T cells in ankylosing spondylitis. TCRdb used MiXCR to reprocess the 5' RACE reads, holding one entry per CDR3 protein. This sample has 250,000 to 400,000 distinct CDR3 sequences, with approximately 10% found just once. Material: blood, either unsorted or a sorted T cell fraction (not recorded which). Receptors originate from a female donor with ankylosing spondylitis or in good health (not recorded which). Both conserved end residues are part of each CDR3. The D gene is left open where the match is weak. Where a row states a size, it is once, few, many or the class of an expanded clone; other rows omit it.

v_gene: TRBV7-9
d_gene: -
abundance: once
j_gene: TRBJ1-1
CDR3nt: TGTGCCAGCAGCCGGGACCCGGTGAACACTGAAGCTTTCTTT
CDR3aa: CASSRDPVNTEAFF

v_gene: TRBV4-1
d_gene: TRBD2
abundance: few
j_gene: TRBJ2-1
CDR3nt: TGCGCCAGCAGCCAAGAATCGGGAGGGGGAATCGGCGGGATACTTCGTTACAATGAGCAGTTCTTC
CDR3aa: CASSQESGGGIGGILRYNEQFF

v_gene: TRBV7-6
d_gene: -
abundance: many
j_gene: TRBJ2-7
CDR3nt: TGTGCCAGCAGCTTAAATCGCAGACCCTACGAGCAGTACTTC
CDR3aa: CASSLNRRPYEQYF

v_gene: TRBV5-1
d_gene: -
abundance: many
j_gene: TRBJ2-2
CDR3nt: TGCGCCAGCAAACTGATTGCTGGGGCCGGGGAGCTGTTTTTT
CDR3aa: CASKLIAGAGELFF

v_gene: TRBV7-2
d_gene: -
abundance: many
j_gene: TRBJ1-6
CDR3nt: TGTGCCAGCAGCTTCGCCATACCAGGGGCCTCAGGCCTGGAGAAGACACCCCTCCACTTT
CDR3aa: CASSFAIPGASGLEKTPLHF

v_gene: TRBV20-1
d_gene: TRBD2
abundance: many
j_gene: TRBJ2-7
CDR3nt: TGCAGCGTTATACTAACTAGCGTCTACGAGCAGTACTTC
CDR3aa: CSVILTSVYEQYF

v_gene: TRBV7-7
d_gene: -
abundance: -
j_gene: TRBJ2-1
CDR3nt: TGTGCCAGCAGCTCGACCGACAATGAGCAGTTCTTC
CDR3aa: CASSSTDNEQFF

v_gene: TRBV7-2
d_gene: TRBD1
abundance: many
j_gene: TRBJ1-2
CDR3nt: TGCGCCAGCAGCCTGGGACAGGGATATGGCTACACCTTC
CDR3aa: CASSLGQGYGYTF

v_gene: TRBV5-5
d_gene: TRBD2
abundance: many
j_gene: TRBJ2-3
CDR3nt: TGTGCCAGCAGCTTGGGGGCCCGGACTAGCGTCTCAGATACGCAGTATTTT
CDR3aa: CASSLGARTSVSDTQYF

v_gene: TRBV5-1
d_gene: -
abundance: -
j_gene: TRBJ1-1
CDR3nt: TGCGCCAGCAGCTCCGGTGGGCGGACCGGCACCTTGAACACTGAAGCTTTCTTT
CDR3aa: CASSSGGRTGTLNTEAFF

v_gene: TRBV28
d_gene: -
abundance: few
j_gene: TRBJ2-2
CDR3nt: TGTGCCAGCAGTCCCGACCAACGGAACACCGGGGAGCTGTTTTTT
CDR3aa: CASSPDQRNTGELFF

v_gene: TRBV30
d_gene: -
abundance: few
j_gene: TRBJ2-7
CDR3nt: TGTGCCTGGAGTGTGCTGTCCGAGCAGTACTTC
CDR3aa: CAWSVLSEQYF

v_gene: TRBV10-3
d_gene: TRBD2
abundance: many
j_gene: TRBJ2-5
CDR3nt: TGTGCCATCAGTTCTCCACTAGCGGGGGTGGGAGAGACCCAGTACTTC
CDR3aa: CAISSPLAGVGETQYF

v_gene: TRBV20-1
d_gene: TRBD1
abundance: many
j_gene: TRBJ1-2
CDR3nt: TGCAGTGCCAGCCACCCCTCCCCGGGACAGCTCTATGGCTACACCTTC
CDR3aa: CSASHPSPGQLYGYTF

v_gene: TRBV5-1
d_gene: -
abundance: few
j_gene: TRBJ1-3
CDR3nt: TGCGCCAGCAGCTTGAGGGCGGGTGTCTCTGGAAACACCATATATTTT
CDR3aa: CASSLRAGVSGNTIYF

v_gene: TRBV20-1
d_gene: -
abundance: many
j_gene: TRBJ1-2
CDR3nt: TGCAGTGCTAGAGAGGCGGGGAACTATGGCTACACCTTC
CDR3aa: CSAREAGNYGYTF

v_gene: TRBV12-3/TRBV12-4
d_gene: -
abundance: many
j_gene: TRBJ1-5
CDR3nt: TGTGCCAGCAGTAACAGACAGGCCGGGAGTCAGCCCCAGCATTTT
CDR3aa: CASSNRQAGSQPQHF

v_gene: TRBV5-1
d_gene: -
abundance: many
j_gene: TRBJ2-1
CDR3nt: TGCGCCAGCAGCGTTATCTCCGGTGAGCAGTTCTTC
CDR3aa: CASSVISGEQFF

v_gene: TRBV7-9
d_gene: -
abundance: few
j_gene: TRBJ2-7
CDR3nt: TGTGCCAGCAGCTTAGCGGCCGAGCAGTACTTC
CDR3aa: CASSLAAEQYF

v_gene: TRBV5-1
d_gene: -
abundance: few
j_gene: TRBJ1-1
CDR3nt: TGCGCCAGCAGCTTGCCCTCCGGAGTCGGATCCAACACTGAAGCTTTCTTT
CDR3aa: CASSLPSGVGSNTEAFF

v_gene: TRBV7-9
d_gene: TRBD1
abundance: few
j_gene: TRBJ2-1
CDR3nt: TGTGCCAGCAGCTTCTGGGCAACCACAGGGGTCTACAATGAGCAGTTCTTC
CDR3aa: CASSFWATTGVYNEQFF

v_gene: TRBV20-1
d_gene: -
abundance: many
j_gene: TRBJ1-5
CDR3nt: TGCAGTGCTCGTCAGAGCAATCAGCCCCAGCATTTT
CDR3aa: CSARQSNQPQHF

v_gene: TRBV3-1
d_gene: -
abundance: -
j_gene: TRBJ2-2
CDR3nt: TGTGCCACCTCCCAAGATCGCCTAGCTTCGGCCACCGGGGAGCTGTTTTTT
CDR3aa: CATSQDRLASATGELFF

v_gene: TRBV9
d_gene: -
abundance: many
j_gene: TRBJ2-2
CDR3nt: TGTGCCAGCAGCGTAGTGTACGGGGAGCTGTTTTTT
CDR3aa: CASSVVYGELFF

v_gene: TRBV7-9
d_gene: -
abundance: few
j_gene: TRBJ2-4
CDR3nt: TGTGCCAGCAGCTTAGACCTGCTAGCTCTAGCCAAAAACATTCAGTACTTC
CDR3aa: CASSLDLLALAKNIQYF

v_gene: TRBV5-1
d_gene: -
abundance: many
j_gene: TRBJ2-7
CDR3nt: TGCGCCAGCATCCGGCAGTCCTACGAGCAGTACTTC
CDR3aa: CASIRQSYEQYF

v_gene: TRBV25-1
d_gene: -
abundance: many
j_gene: TRBJ2-3
CDR3nt: TGTGCCGAACGAGGATTACACGACAAGTACTTCATCACAGATACGCAGTATTTT
CDR3aa: CAERGLHDKYFITDTQYF

v_gene: TRBV5-1
d_gene: -
abundance: many
j_gene: TRBJ2-1
CDR3nt: TGCGCCAGCAGCTTCGGACAGCCTTCGTCCGCTGAGCAGTTCTTC
CDR3aa: CASSFGQPSSAEQFF

v_gene: TRBV20-1
d_gene: TRBD1
abundance: many
j_gene: TRBJ1-5
CDR3nt: TGCAGTGCTAAGACCGGGACAGGAAGAAATCAGCCCCAGCATTTT
CDR3aa: CSAKTGTGRNQPQHF

v_gene: TRBV29-1
d_gene: -
abundance: many
j_gene: TRBJ1-1
CDR3nt: TGCAGCGTTGTCGGGAACACTGAAGCTTTCTTT
CDR3aa: CSVVGNTEAFF

v_gene: TRBV12-3/TRBV12-4
d_gene: TRBD2
abundance: -
j_gene: TRBJ2-2
CDR3nt: TGTGCCAGCAGGGGGGGACTAGCGGGAGTATATTACACCGGGGAGCTGTTTTTT
CDR3aa: CASRGGLAGVYYTGELFF

v_gene: TRBV3-1
d_gene: TRBD1
abundance: few
j_gene: TRBJ2-2
CDR3nt: TGTGCCAGCAGACCTAGATACCGGGACAGGGAGAACACCGGGGAGCTGTTTTTT
CDR3aa: CASRPRYRDRENTGELFF

v_gene: TRBV20-1
d_gene: TRBD1
abundance: many
j_gene: TRBJ1-2
CDR3nt: TGCAGTGCCCCGGGACAGGGGGCTTATGGCTACACCTTC
CDR3aa: CSAPGQGAYGYTF

v_gene: TRBV7-9
d_gene: TRBD1
abundance: few
j_gene: TRBJ2-5
CDR3nt: TGTGCCAGCAGCCGCGGACAGGGGGAGACCCAGTACTTC
CDR3aa: CASSRGQGETQYF

v_gene: TRBV12-3/TRBV12-4
d_gene: -
abundance: many
j_gene: TRBJ2-5
CDR3nt: TGTGCCAGCAGTTTTTGGCCCCCCGGGACCCAGTACTTC
CDR3aa: CASSFWPPGTQYF

v_gene: TRBV20-1
d_gene: TRBD1
abundance: many
j_gene: TRBJ2-3
CDR3nt: TGCAGTGCTAGCCGACAGGGGGTTACAGATACGCAGTATTTT
CDR3aa: CSASRQGVTDTQYF

v_gene: TRBV27
d_gene: -
abundance: -
j_gene: TRBJ2-3
CDR3nt: TGTGCCAGCAGGGCCCCATGGGGCGCTGGGGATACGCAGTATTTT
CDR3aa: CASRAPWGAGDTQYF

v_gene: TRBV11-2
d_gene: TRBD1
abundance: few
j_gene: TRBJ1-2
CDR3nt: TGTGCCAGCAGGACGGGACAGTCTAACTATGGCTACACCTTC
CDR3aa: CASRTGQSNYGYTF

v_gene: TRBV5-1
d_gene: -
abundance: -
j_gene: TRBJ2-5
CDR3nt: TGCGCCAGCAGCCCGGACACCTTTGGGCCCCAGTACTTC
CDR3aa: CASSPDTFGPQYF

v_gene: TRBV4-2
d_gene: TRBD1
abundance: -
j_gene: TRBJ1-3
CDR3nt: TGTGCCAGCAGCCAAGTTAGGACAGGCTTCTCTGGAAACACCATATATTTT
CDR3aa: CASSQVRTGFSGNTIYF

v_gene: TRBV24-1
d_gene: -
abundance: -
j_gene: TRBJ2-5
CDR3nt: TGTGCCACCAGTGGCGGAATCGAGGAACAAGAGACCCAGTACTTC
CDR3aa: CATSGGIEEQETQYF

v_gene: TRBV6-1
d_gene: -
abundance: few
j_gene: TRBJ1-2
CDR3nt: TGTGCCAGCAGCCAAACAGACAGGCCTAACTATGGCTACACCTTC
CDR3aa: CASSQTDRPNYGYTF

v_gene: TRBV12-3/TRBV12-4
d_gene: -
abundance: many
j_gene: TRBJ2-2
CDR3nt: TGTGCCAGCAGTCTCAGACTAGGTGCCCGGGAGCTGTTTTTT
CDR3aa: CASSLRLGARELFF

v_gene: TRBV4-1
d_gene: -
abundance: -
j_gene: TRBJ2-3
CDR3nt: TGCGCCAGCAGCCAAGAGGGTAGCGGCCTTACAGATACGCAGTATTTT
CDR3aa: CASSQEGSGLTDTQYF

v_gene: TRBV20-1
d_gene: -
abundance: many
j_gene: TRBJ2-7
CDR3nt: TGCAGTGCTAGAGATTGGCCCGAAATCTACGAGCAGTACTTC
CDR3aa: CSARDWPEIYEQYF